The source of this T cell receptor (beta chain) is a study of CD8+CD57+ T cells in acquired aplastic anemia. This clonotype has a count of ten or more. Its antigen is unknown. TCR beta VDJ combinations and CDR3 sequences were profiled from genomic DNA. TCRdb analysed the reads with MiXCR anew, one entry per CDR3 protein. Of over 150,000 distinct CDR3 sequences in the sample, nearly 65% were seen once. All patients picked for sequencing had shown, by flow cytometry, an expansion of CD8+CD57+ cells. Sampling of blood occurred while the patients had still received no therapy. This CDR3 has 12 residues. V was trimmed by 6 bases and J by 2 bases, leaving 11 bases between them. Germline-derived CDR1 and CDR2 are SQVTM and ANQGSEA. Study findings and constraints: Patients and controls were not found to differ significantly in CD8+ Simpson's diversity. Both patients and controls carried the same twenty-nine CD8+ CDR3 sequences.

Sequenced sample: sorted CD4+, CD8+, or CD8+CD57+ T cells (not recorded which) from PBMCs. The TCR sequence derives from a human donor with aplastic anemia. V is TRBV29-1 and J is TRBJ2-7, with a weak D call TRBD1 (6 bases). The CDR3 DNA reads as TGCAGCGTAAAGGGGGACCCCTACGAGCAGTACTTC. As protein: CSVKGDPYEQYF.